This entry describes one T cell receptor beta chain. What it recognizes is unknown. These data come from a study of cytomegalovirus exposure and HLA in healthy donors. Points from the study as a whole: The study designated 150 or so TCR beta chains cytomegalovirus-associated.

Amplification used 60 Vbeta primers and 13 Jbeta primers. Clones were sequenced by immunoSEQ multiplex PCR, and TCRdb holds only the in-frame ones, with some missing. This sample carries roughly 58,000 clones, around 80% of them seen once, and the ten largest clones take roughly 3.5%. The CDR3 contains 14 residues. Trimming shortened V by 5 bases and J by 0 bases, and 9 bases separated the two germline ends. CDR1 is MNHNY and CDR2 is SVGAGI in the germline V gene (reference sequence). This TCR was recovered from a woman between 40 and 50 years old in good health and CMV-seronegative. The sample consisted of PBMCs. This chain connects TRBV6-6 to TRBJ2-3; possibly TRBD1 for D (6 bases). CDR3 in amino acids: CASSRTVSTDTQYF. CDR3 DNA sequence: TGTGCCAGCAGTCGGACAGTAAGCACAGATACGCAGTATTTT.